Here is one T cell receptor (beta chain) with its context. Its antigen is unidentified. The record originates from a study of monozygotic twins with inflammatory bowel disease. Through template switching, UMIs that included a 6-nucleotide sample barcode were added. TCRdb re-called the 5' RACE reads and catalogs CDR3 proteins one per entry, DNA excluded. This sample's table reports around 380,000 distinct CDR3 sequences. Germline V CDR1 and CDR2: SQVTM, ANQGSEA. The CDR3 runs 13 residues. Study-level points and caveats: Differing immunosuppressive treatments may have added variability to patient repertoires. Researchers report that IBD patients shared fewer clonotypes with others than healthy twins, especially amid disease activity.

Blood was drawn at 2.5 ml per donor. The chain links TRBV29-1 to TRBJ1-1. The TCR originated in a human donor with ulcerative colitis or Crohn's disease, or a healthy co-twin of an affected twin (not recorded which). The sample consisted of blood. CDR3 sequence: CSAGGLVNTEAFF.